This T cell receptor (beta chain) was identified in a study of cytomegalovirus exposure and HLA in healthy donors. General observations from the study: Several V segments, TRBV6-2 and TRBV6-3 among them, could not be told apart and were dropped. Per a later analysis, 15,000 to 20,000 TCR beta sequences showed association with HLA alleles at 0.05 false discovery rate.

The CDR3 contains 13 residues. V lost 4 bases and J 3 bases, leaving 9 bases between the germline ends. Germline V gene lookup returns CDR1 LNHDA and CDR2 SQIVND (reference sequence). About this clone: Antigen unknown.

Use of 60 Vbeta and 13 Jbeta primers characterized the PCR. The table came from immunoSEQ multiplex PCR; TCRdb's copy has only in-frame clones and leaves some out. The sample contains 150,000 to 200,000 clones, roughly 80% of which appear only once. The sequenced sample consisted of PBMCs. This TCR was recovered from a woman between 18 and 29 years old in good health and CMV-seronegative. The chain uses TRBV19 and TRBJ1-1; maybe TRBD1 (5 bases). The CDR3 sequence is CASSRSRDTEAFF. The CDR3 DNA follows: TGTGCCAGTAGTAGGAGCAGGGACACTGAAGCTTTCTTT.